This TCR beta chain comes out of a study of blood T cells in healthy people across ages. The use of a sample-barcoded 5' primer and a J-beta primer mix characterized a second PCR of roughly 7 to 11 cycles. MiXCR, applied by TCRdb to the 5' RACE reads, yields one record per CDR3 protein. The sample yields 790,000 or so distinct CDR3 sequences, just over 55% seen once. This CDR3 comprises 15 residues. After removal of 4 bases from V and 4 bases from J, the junction contained 7 bases not matched to a gene. Germline V gene sequence: CDR1 SGHNT, CDR2 YENEEA. This clonotype was counted only a few times. This clonotype was sampled from a man aged 35 to 55 in good health. Source material: blood. This chain joins TRBV11-3 and TRBJ2-3, with 8 bases lining up with TRBD1. The CDR3 loop is CASSSPTGAADTQYF. The CDR3 bases are TGTGCCAGCAGCTCCCCGACAGGGGCGGCAGATACGCAGTATTTT. The complete variable domain, with remaining parts taken from reference TRBV11-3 and TRBJ2-3, reads EAGVVQSPRYKIIEKKQPVAFWCNPISGHNTLYWYLQNLGQGPELLIRYENEEAVDDSQLPKDRFSAERLKGVDSTLKIQPAELGDSAVYLCASSSPTGAADTQYFGPGTRLTVL.